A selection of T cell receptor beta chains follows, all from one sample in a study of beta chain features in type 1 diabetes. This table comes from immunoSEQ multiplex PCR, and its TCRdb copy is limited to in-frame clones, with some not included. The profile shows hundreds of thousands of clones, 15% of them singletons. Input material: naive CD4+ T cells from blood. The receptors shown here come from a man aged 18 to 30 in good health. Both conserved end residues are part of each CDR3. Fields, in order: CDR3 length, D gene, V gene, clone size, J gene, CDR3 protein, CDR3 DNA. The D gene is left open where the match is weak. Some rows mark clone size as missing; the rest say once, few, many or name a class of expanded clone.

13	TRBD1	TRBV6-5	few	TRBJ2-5	CAIRDSLSETQYF	TGTGCCATCCGGGACAGCCTCTCGGAGACCCAGTACTTC
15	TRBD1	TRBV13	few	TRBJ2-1	CASSYDRGGYNEQFF	TGTGCCAGCAGCTACGACAGGGGCGGCTACAATGAGCAGTTCTTC
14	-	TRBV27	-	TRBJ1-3	CASSLEADGNTIYF	TGTGCCAGCAGTTTAGAGGCAGATGGAAACACCATATATTTT
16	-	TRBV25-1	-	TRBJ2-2	CASSEVVWRDTGELFF	TGTGCCAGCAGTGAAGTGGTTTGGAGGGACACCGGGGAGCTGTTTTTT
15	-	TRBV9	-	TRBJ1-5	CASSAREGSDQPQHF	TGTGCCAGCAGCGCCCGGGAAGGTAGCGATCAGCCCCAGCATTTT
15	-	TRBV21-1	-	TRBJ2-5	CASSNAPGGIKTQYF	TGTGCCAGCAGCAACGCCCCCGGGGGGATAAAGACCCAGTACTTC
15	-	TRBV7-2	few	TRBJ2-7	CASSKDWRKTYEQYF	TGTGCCAGCAGCAAAGACTGGCGGAAAACCTACGAGCAGTACTTC
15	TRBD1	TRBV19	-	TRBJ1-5	CASSLGQGFNQPQHF	TGTGCCAGTAGCCTGGGACAGGGCTTCAATCAGCCCCAGCATTTT
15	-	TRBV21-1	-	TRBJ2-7	CASSFQTDLLDEQYF	TGTGCCAGCAGCTTTCAGACCGACCTCCTGGACGAGCAGTACTTC
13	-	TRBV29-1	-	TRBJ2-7	CSVGLSRGGGQYF	TGCAGCGTTGGCCTTTCCAGGGGAGGCGGGCAGTACTTC
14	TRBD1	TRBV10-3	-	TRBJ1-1	CAISNRTGTTEAFF	TGTGCCATCAGTAATAGGACAGGGACGACTGAAGCTTTCTTT